A selection of T cell receptor beta chains follows, all from one sample in a study of T cells after yellow fever vaccination. Each CDR3 protein is one row after TCRdb ran MiXCR on the 5' RACE reads. The profile covers 200,000 to 300,000 distinct CDR3 sequences, with about 3.7% appearing a single time and under 20% taken by the ten largest. The sample was PBMCs, taken 15 days after the yellow fever booster vaccination. All receptors come from a man younger than 35 who received the YFV17D yellow fever vaccine. Each CDR3 is given with its conserved first and last residue. D genes are given only for firm matches. Clone size is stated in some rows and not others, as once, few, many or a class when expanded.

TRBJ1-1 | NA | TRBV11-1 | NA | TGTGCCAGCAGCTATCTGGACAGTGGCACTGAAGCTTTCTTT | CASSYLDSGTEAFF
TRBJ2-7 | many | TRBV7-4 | TRBD1 | TGTGCCAGCAGCGCGGGACAGGGGCCCTACGAGCAGTACTTC | CASSAGQGPYEQYF
TRBJ1-6 | many | TRBV10-2 | NA | TGCGCCAGCAGTGAGTCGAAGGGGGATGACCTAGCCTTACGGTCACCCCTCCACTTT | CASSESKGDDLALRSPLHF
TRBJ1-2 | many | TRBV18 | TRBD1 | TGTGCCAGCTCACCCGGGACAGGGATGGGAGGAAACTATGGCTACACCTTC | CASSPGTGMGGNYGYTF
TRBJ2-1 | many | TRBV9 | TRBD2 | TGTGCCAGCAGCGTAGGGACTAGCGGGGGGGCCCTCTACAATGAGCAGTTCTTC | CASSVGTSGGALYNEQFF
TRBJ2-2 | many | TRBV5-1 | NA | TGCGCCAGCAGCTTGATTACAAGCACCGGGGAGCTGTTTTTT | CASSLITSTGELFF
TRBJ2-5 | many | TRBV7-3 | NA | TGTGCCAGCAGCTTAAGTGGGCGGCCAGAGACCCAGTACTTC | CASSLSGRPETQYF
TRBJ1-4 | many | TRBV11-2 | TRBD1 | TGTGCCAGCAGCGCAACGGGACAGCCGAATGAAAAACTGTTTTTT | CASSATGQPNEKLFF
TRBJ2-5 | NA | TRBV28 | NA | TGTGCCACCCAGGGAGAGACCCAGTACTTC | CATQGETQYF
TRBJ2-2 | many | TRBV5-6 | TRBD1 | TGTGCCAGCAGCACAGGGGGGACTGGGACCGGGGAGCTGTTTTTT | CASSTGGTGTGELFF
TRBJ2-2 | many | TRBV6-4 | TRBD1 | TGTGCCAGCAGTGACGGACAGGGGGCCGGGGAGCTGTTTTTT | CASSDGQGAGELFF
TRBJ2-7 | many | TRBV2 | NA | TGTGCCAGCAGTGGTAACAGGGACGAGCAGTACTTC | CASSGNRDEQYF
TRBJ2-3 | NA | TRBV20-1 | TRBD2 | TGCAGTGCCGTCCTACCAGCGGGGCTGCCGAGCACAGATACGCAGTATTTT | CSAVLPAGLPSTDTQYF
TRBJ2-6 | many | TRBV5-1 | NA | TGTGCCAGCAGCTTAGCTGGGGCCAACGTCCTGACTTTC | CASSLAGANVLTF
TRBJ2-7 | few | TRBV6-2/TRBV6-3 | TRBD1 | TGTGCCAGCAGTTACCCATCGTGGACAGGGGCCTACGAGCAGTACTTC | CASSYPSWTGAYEQYF
TRBJ1-1 | many | TRBV7-9 | NA | TGTGCCAGCAGTTCCGGGACACGAGGGACTGAAGCTTTCTTT | CASSSGTRGTEAFF
TRBJ2-2 | NA | TRBV6-1 | NA | TGTGCCAGCACCCTACCCGTGGGGGGCGCGAACACCGGGGAGCTGTTTTTT | CASTLPVGGANTGELFF
TRBJ1-5 | many | TRBV27 | NA | TGTGCCAGCAAGGAGCGGGGGGCCTCGGAGCCCCAGCATTTT | CASKERGASEPQHF
TRBJ2-2 | many | TRBV7-6 | NA | TGTGCCAGCCGCCCCCTAGACTTCACCGGGGAGCTGTTTTTT | CASRPLDFTGELFF
TRBJ2-7 | many | TRBV4-1 | TRBD2 | TGCGCCAGCAGCCAATTGACTAGCGGGGGAAATTTCGATAGCGAGCAGTACTTC | CASSQLTSGGNFDSEQYF
TRBJ2-3 | many | TRBV29-1 | TRBD2 | TGCAGCGGTCTTGGGGGGGGAACAGATACGCAGTATTTT | CSGLGGGTDTQYF
TRBJ1-5 | many | TRBV20-1 | NA | TGCAGTGCGTCGGGACACGCTAGCAATCAGCCCCAGCATTTT | CSASGHASNQPQHF
TRBJ2-1 | many | TRBV5-1 | NA | TGCGCCAGCAGCTTGGGACAGGGAGGGGTCTCCTACAATGAGCAGTTCTTC | CASSLGQGGVSYNEQFF
TRBJ1-2 | many | TRBV6-1 | NA | TGTGCCAGCAGTGAAGAGTCCCACTATGGCTACACCTTC | CASSEESHYGYTF
TRBJ1-6 | many | TRBV20-1 | NA | TGCAGTGCTAACGACGGCGCCCTCTCCTATAATTCACCCCTCCACTTT | CSANDGALSYNSPLHF
TRBJ1-1 | many | TRBV20-1 | TRBD1 | TGCAGTGCCCCCACCACCGCAGGGGGCACTGAAGCTTTCTTT | CSAPTTAGGTEAFF
TRBJ2-3 | many | TRBV20-1 | NA | TGCAGTGCTAGGACCTCGTTGGATACGCAGTATTTT | CSARTSLDTQYF
TRBJ2-1 | few | TRBV5-6 | TRBD1 | TGTGCCAGCAGTCTAATGACCGGGACAGGGTTTCACAATGAGCAGTTCTTC | CASSLMTGTGFHNEQFF
TRBJ2-5 | many | TRBV7-9 | NA | TGTGCCAGCAGCGGCGGGGCACCGAAAGAGACCCAGTACTTC | CASSGGAPKETQYF
TRBJ2-5 | many | TRBV29-1 | NA | TGCAGCGTTGAAGAGGATACACAGCACAACCAAGAGACCCAGTACTTC | CSVEEDTQHNQETQYF
TRBJ2-7 | many | TRBV7-6 | NA | TGTGCCAGCAGCTCAGTTCGGGGGTACCACGAGCAGTACTTC | CASSSVRGYHEQYF
TRBJ2-5 | many | TRBV28 | NA | TGTGCCAGCAGTATCCTCGGGGGCAGCCAAGAGACCCAGTACTTC | CASSILGGSQETQYF
TRBJ2-3 | many | TRBV5-6 | NA | TGTGCCAGCAACCCGTGGGGGGGGCTCGCAGATACGCAGTATTTT | CASNPWGGLADTQYF
TRBJ1-5 | many | TRBV7-9 | NA | TGTGCCAGCAGCTCAACTAGGGGCAATCAGCCCCAGCATTTT | CASSSTRGNQPQHF
TRBJ2-3 | few | TRBV7-2 | NA | TGTGCCAGCACCAACAGGGGGGGTTACACAGATACGCAGTATTTT | CASTNRGGYTDTQYF